Each of the 16 T cell receptor beta chains below was sequenced from the same sample in a study of T cell changes during pregnancy in multiple sclerosis. Profiled with immunoSEQ multiplex PCR; TCRdb holds only in-frame clones, not every one. The sample lists 60,000 to 75,000 clones, around 90% occurring once. Sequences were derived from peripheral blood, sampled before pregnancy. All receptors come from a female donor with multiple sclerosis, enrolled in a pregnancy study.

CDR3 coding DNA: TGCGCCAGCAGCCAGGACGGGACACTCGTTAATGAAAAACTGTTTTTT. This translates into CASSQDGTLVNEKLFF. The chain has TRBV4-3 and TRBJ1-4, with a weak D call TRBD1 (6 bases). This CDR3 is 16 amino acids long. Germline loops: CDR1 LGHNA, CDR2 YSLEER. With 3 bases removed from V and 4 bases from J, the gap between germline ends came to 15 bases.

The CDR3 DNA is TGTGCCAGCAGCCGACTAGCGGGGGGGGCCGGGGAGCTGTTTTTT. Residues: CASSRLAGGAGELFF. V gene TRBV7-3 combines with J gene TRBJ2-2; 14 positions match TRBD2. Germline lookup yields CDR1 SGHTA and CDR2 FQGTGA. The CDR3 length is 15 residues. V trimming: 5 bases; J trimming: 6 bases; junction bases outside the gene matches: 2.

The chain combines TRBV19 with TRBJ1-1; the D gene is possibly TRBD1 (5 bases). The CDR3 has 13 residues. Germline V gene data show CDR1 as LNHDA and CDR2 as SQIVND (reference sequence). The germline V and J ends were trimmed by 0 bases and 3 bases, with 5 bases remaining between them. This CDR3 reads CASSIDRDTEAFF. CDR3 nucleotides: TGTGCCAGTAGTATAGACAGGGACACTGAAGCTTTCTTT.

The rearrangement uses TRBV7-9 and TRBJ2-5, with TRBD1 matching 9 bases. The J call may be incorrect, as the DNA end agrees better with TRBJ2-7. Germline CDR1 SEHNR, CDR2 FQNEAQ (reference sequence). This CDR3 spans 15 amino acids. CDR3 bases: TGTGCCAGCAGCAAGGGCCGGGACAGGGCCCACGAGCAGTACTTC. Translation gives CASSKGRDRAHEQYF.

The chain combines TRBV5-6 with TRBJ2-3; TRBD2 is a possible D gene (7 bases). The V gene lost 4 bases and the J gene lost 2 bases, with 17 bases spanning the gap. Germline V CDR1 and CDR2: SGHDT, YYEEEE. The CDR3 is made up of 16 amino acids. CDR3 region: CASSRDPRGATDTQYF. Here the CDR3 DNA reads TGTGCCAGCAGCCGCGATCCCCGGGGGGCCACAGATACGCAGTATTTT.

This clone was seen just once. This chain joins TRBV15 and TRBJ2-7; D is possibly TRBD1 (5 bases). Germline CDR1 is LNHNV and CDR2 is YYDKDF (reference sequence). The CDR3 loop spans 15 amino acids. The germline V and J ends were trimmed by 0 bases and 0 bases, with 9 bases remaining between them. The CDR3 coding sequence is TGTGCCACCAGCAGAGATTCGACAGTCTCCTACGAGCAGTACTTC. Its protein is CATSRDSTVSYEQYF.

The chain couples TRBV9 to TRBJ1-1, with 9 bases matching TRBD1. Germline trimming cut 3 bases from V and 4 bases from J; bases unmatched to any gene: 4. There are 14 residues in the CDR3. Germline V CDR1 and CDR2: SGDLS, YYNGEE. CDR3 in DNA: TGTGCCAGCAGCGCACAGGGGGCGGGCACTGAAGCTTTCTTT. Translating it yields CASSAQGAGTEAFF.

The rearrangement links TRBV12-5 to TRBJ1-2; maybe TRBD1 (6 bases). Per germline, CDR1 LGHNT and CDR2 FRNRAP. The V end was cut by 6 bases, the J end by 8 bases, with 10 bases between. The length of the CDR3 is 11 residues. DNA for the CDR3: TGTGCTAGTGGAATAGGGGGAGGCTACACCTTC. Its protein is CASGIGGGYTF. Drawing the rest from reference TRBV12-5 and TRBJ1-2, the complete variable domain is DARVTQTPRHKVTEMGQEVTMRCQPILGHNTVFWYRQTMMQGLELLAYFRNRAPLDDSGMPKDRFSAEMPDATLATLKIQPSEPRDSAVYFCASGIGGGYTFGSGTRLTVV.

The CDR3 nucleotides read TGTGCCAGCAGCTTGTGGGCTAGCGGGGGAGCTTACAATGAGCAGTTCTTC. Its translation is CASSLWASGGAYNEQFF. V and J are TRBV5-4 and TRBJ2-1; TRBD2 matches 10 bases. The germline V gene has CDR1 SGHNT and CDR2 YYREEE (reference sequence). The trim removed 1 base at V and 4 bases at J, leaving 8 bases unmatched. CDR3 length: 17 residues.

This clone has just one count. The chain couples TRBV6-5 to TRBJ1-3; TRBD1 matches at 8 bases. The V and J ends lost 3 bases and 1 base, in that order; junction bases with no gene match: 5. Germline lookup yields CDR1 MNHEY and CDR2 SVGAGI. The CDR3 is 16 residues long. The CDR3 sequence: CASSYDRGNSGNTIYF. As DNA, the CDR3 is TGTGCCAGCAGTTATGACAGGGGAAATTCTGGAAACACCATATATTTT.

The rearrangement joins TRBV6-6 to TRBJ1-2; D possibly corresponds to TRBD1 (6 bases). V gave up 5 bases and J gave up 2 bases, with 9 bases separating them. The CDR3 runs to 13 residues. Germline V gene sequence: CDR1 MNHNY, CDR2 SVGAGI (reference sequence). The chain's CDR3 is CASSPGTNYGYTF. Here the CDR3 DNA reads TGTGCCAGCAGTCCCGGGACAAACTATGGCTACACCTTC.

The CDR3: CASSAGGGRATQYF. The CDR3 DNA follows: TGTGCCAGCAGCGCCGGGGGGGGAAGGGCGACCCAGTACTTC. The V gene is TRBV9, the J gene TRBJ2-5, with 8 bases identical to TRBD2. Unmatched junction bases numbered 8, after V lost 3 bases and J lost 7 bases. CDR1 is SGDLS and CDR2 is YYNGEE in the germline V gene. The CDR3 sequence is 14 residues long.

The J gene is TRBJ1-2, the V gene TRBV7-8, with 8 nucleotides matching TRBD1. Looked up from germline, CDR1 is SGHVS and CDR2 is FQNEAQ. This CDR3 contains 15 residues. V trimming: 5 bases; J trimming: 4 bases; junction bases outside the gene matches: 9. The CDR3 nucleotides read TGTGCCAGCAGCCCACGGACAGGGACCAGCTATGGCTACACCTTC. Translating gives CASSPRTGTSYGYTF.

The V call is TRBV7-8, the J call TRBJ2-3, with D hard to call. The V end lost 3 bases, the J end lost 1 base, and 14 bases lay between the germline ends. Germline CDR1 SGHVS, CDR2 FQNEAQ. The CDR3 length is 16 residues. CDR3 loop: CASSFAPARRTDTQYF. Written as DNA, the CDR3 is TGTGCCAGCAGCTTTGCCCCCGCCAGGCGCACAGATACGCAGTATTTT.

The genes are TRBV14 and TRBJ2-1; 8 bases agree with TRBD1. This CDR3 is built from 15 residues. The germline CDR1 and CDR2 sequences are SGHDN and FVKESK. Trimming at V came to 2 bases and at J to 6 bases, leaving 6 bases not matched to a gene. CDR3 protein: CASSQRTGIGNEQFF. CDR3 nucleotide sequence: TGTGCCAGCAGCCAAAGGACAGGGATAGGCAATGAGCAGTTCTTC.

The chain employs TRBV28 and TRBJ1-6; no clear D gene. Germline V gives CDR1 MDHEN, CDR2 SYDVKM. V dropped 6 bases and J dropped 0 bases, with 6 bases sitting between them. The CDR3 extends over 14 amino acids. CDR3 residues: CASRGSSYNSPLHF. CDR3 in DNA: TGTGCCAGCAGGGGCAGCTCCTATAATTCACCCCTCCACTTT.